This TCR beta chain was sequenced during a study of early T cells in non-severe SARS-CoV-2 infection. Looking at the study overall: The chains were unpaired, and the sequenced material was bulk RNA from unsorted whole blood. Study results and caveats: Reliance on VDJdb matching favored anti-spike CD8 responses; private and CD4 specificities were missed.

CDR3 length equals 12 residues. Germline V lookup: CDR1 SNHLY, CDR2 FYNNEI. Trimming removed 3 bases at V and 4 bases at J, with 6 bases between. One entry per CDR3 protein, called by TCRdb with MiXCR from the 5' RACE reads. The top ten hold around 2.8% of the sample, which has approximately 71,000 distinct CDR3 sequences, over 10% seen once. This clonotype was seen a few times. Its cognate antigen is unknown. The specimen comprised whole blood, sampled at baseline. This chain joins TRBV2 and TRBJ1-1; D not resolved. This TCR derives from an adult who was a healthcare worker with PCR-confirmed SARS-CoV-2 infection or an uninfected control (not recorded which). The CDR3 sequence: CASSDRVTEAFF. DNA for the CDR3: TGTGCCAGCAGTGATCGGGTCACTGAAGCTTTCTTT.